These 16 T cell receptor beta chains share one sample of origin, sequenced in a study of cytomegalovirus exposure and HLA in healthy donors. The PCR made use of 60 Vbeta and 13 Jbeta primers. Profiling relied on immunoSEQ multiplex PCR, and the TCRdb table lists in-frame clones only, not all of them. The data contain about 130,000 clones, around 72% of them singletons. Sequencing was done on a sample of PBMCs. The receptors here all came from a woman under 30 in good health and CMV-seronegative.

CDR3 bases: TGTGCCAGCAGTTATTCAGGGGGCGCAACCCGCGAGCAGTACTTC. It is translated as CASSYSGGATREQYF. This chain joins TRBV6-5 and TRBJ2-7, with 8 bases lining up with TRBD1. Germline V gives CDR1 MNHEY, CDR2 SVGAGI. V gave up 3 bases and J gave up 6 bases; unmatched junction bases: 10. The CDR3 contains 15 residues.

This chain links TRBV5-4 with TRBJ2-3; tentatively, D is TRBD2 (6 bases). The germline gives CDR1 SGHNT, CDR2 YYREEE (reference sequence). This CDR3 is built from 15 residues. Between the trimmed V and J ends, which lost 2 bases and 1 base, there was a span of 11 bases. The CDR3 sequence: CASSLQLAGTDTQYF. The CDR3 DNA is TGTGCCAGCAGCTTACAACTAGCTGGCACAGATACGCAGTATTTT.

The chain combines TRBV7-9 with TRBJ1-5, with 10 nucleotides matching TRBD1. V lost 5 bases and J lost 0; bases outside the gene matches: 7. CDR3 size: 17 residues. Per the germline V gene, CDR1 is SEHNR and CDR2 is FQNEAQ (reference sequence). CDR3 in DNA: TGTGCCAGCAGCCCAGGGACAGGGGATTATAGCAATCAGCCCCAGCATTTT. It translates to CASSPGTGDYSNQPQHF.

CDR3 loop: CASTSPTGHGYTF. Written as DNA, the CDR3 is TGTGCCAGCACTTCCCCCACAGGCCATGGCTACACCTTC. This chain uses TRBV6-5 with TRBJ1-2; a weak D match, TRBD1 (5 bases). Germline V gene sequence: CDR1 MNHEY, CDR2 SVGAGI. Trimming removed 7 bases at V and 6 bases at J, with 15 bases between. This CDR3 contains 13 residues.

The V call is TRBV7-9, the J call TRBJ1-2; no clear D. Per the germline V gene, CDR1 is SEHNR and CDR2 is FQNEAQ (reference sequence). The length of the CDR3 is 16 residues. V was pared by 5 bases and J by 8 bases, with 24 bases between. The CDR3 nucleotides read TGTGCCAGCAGCCCGTGGTCGGAGGCCCGTGGAGAGGGCTACACCTTC. It specifies CASSPWSEARGEGYTF.

The chain carries TRBV29-1 and TRBJ2-1; 8 positions agree with TRBD1. Germline V gives CDR1 SQVTM, CDR2 ANQGSEA. V shed 4 bases, J shed 6 bases, and the junction held 11 bases outside the gene matches. The CDR3 spans 15 residues. The CDR3 bases are TGCAGCGTTGCCGGACAGGGAGGAGTTCGCAATGAGCAGTTCTTC. It is translated as CSVAGQGGVRNEQFF.

This clone was observed once. The gene calls are TRBV5-4 and TRBJ2-3, with 7 bases identical to TRBD1. This CDR3 comprises 15 residues. V dropped 0 bases and J dropped 1; count of bases not matched to a gene: 2. Germline V gene sequence: CDR1 SGHNT, CDR2 YYREEE (reference sequence). DNA for the CDR3: TGTGCCAGCAGCTTGGGCACAGGGGGCACAGATACGCAGTATTTT. Translated: CASSLGTGGTDTQYF.

The chain recombines TRBV4-1 with TRBJ1-6; no reliable D call. The CDR3 consists of 14 residues. In germline, CDR1 is MGHRA, CDR2 YSYEKL. The germline V and J ends were trimmed by 6 bases and 5 bases, with 11 bases remaining between them. DNA for the CDR3: TGCGCCAGCAGGATGGACGGGAATAATTCACCCCTCCACTTT. This translates into CASRMDGNNSPLHF.

The J gene is TRBJ2-2, the V gene TRBV6-5, with D possibly being TRBD1 (6 bases). The length of the CDR3 is 15 residues. The germline V gene encodes CDR1 MNHEY and CDR2 SVGAGI. The V and J ends lost 5 bases and 2 bases respectively, with 12 bases between them. In nucleotides, the CDR3 is TGTGCCAGCAGTCCTACAGGGTACAACACCGGGGAGCTGTTTTTT. It is translated as CASSPTGYNTGELFF.

The chain recombines TRBV19 with TRBJ1-1, with D unresolved. The germline CDR1 and CDR2 sequences are LNHDA and SQIVND (reference sequence). The CDR3 extends over 13 amino acids. The V gene lost 7 bases and the J gene lost 0 bases, with 9 bases spanning the gap. CDR3 amino acids: CASNRRVNTEAFF. CDR3 DNA: TGTGCCAGTAACAGACGAGTGAACACTGAAGCTTTCTTT.

The chain is built from TRBV5-1 and TRBJ2-3, with D perhaps matching TRBD2 (6 bases). In germline, CDR1 is SGHRS, CDR2 YFSETQ. This CDR3 region has 13 residues. Trimming removed 7 bases at V and 6 bases at J, with 15 bases between. CDR3 loop: CASARRGGDTQYF. CDR3 bases: TGCGCCAGCGCTCGGCGGGGCGGGGATACGCAGTATTTT.

This clone appeared once. J is TRBJ2-1 and V is TRBV6-5; D perhaps matches TRBD2 (6 bases). Per germline, CDR1 MNHEY and CDR2 SVGAGI. This CDR3 has 13 amino acids. Trimming cost V 0 bases and J 13 bases, with 13 bases left between them. CDR3 sequence: CASSYSVGSGQFF. The CDR3 nucleotides read TGTGCCAGCAGTTACTCGGTGGGTAGCGGACAGTTCTTC.

V usage is TRBV2 and J usage is TRBJ2-1; TRBD2 agrees at 9 bases. The V and J ends lost 9 bases and 4 bases, in that order; junction bases with no gene match: 7. The CDR3 covers 14 residues. CDR1 and CDR2 from the germline V gene are SNHLY and FYNNEI. The CDR3 DNA follows: TGTGCCAGTACCGGGACTAGCAGATACAATGAGCAGTTCTTC. Translation gives CASTGTSRYNEQFF.

The chain recombines TRBV5-6 with TRBJ2-3; possible D gene TRBD2, 5 bases. The germline gives CDR1 SGHDT, CDR2 YYEEEE. Trimming cost V 0 bases and J 1 base, with 6 bases left between them. This CDR3 has 14 amino acids. CDR3 DNA sequence: TGTGCCAGCAGCTTGGGGGGAGGCACAGATACGCAGTATTTT. Translated: CASSLGGGTDTQYF. The full variable domain, completed using reference TRBV5-6 and TRBJ2-3, is DAGVTQSPTHLIKTRGQQVTLRCSPKSGHDTVSWYQQALGQGPQFIFQYYEEEERQRGNFPDRFSGHQFPNYSSELNVNALLLGDSALYLCASSLGGGTDTQYFGPGTRLTVL.

The gene calls are TRBV9 and TRBJ2-2, with a weak D call TRBD1 (5 bases). The length of the CDR3 is 15 residues. CDR1 and CDR2 (germline): SGDLS, YYNGEE. Trimming took off 4 bases at V and 6 bases at J, with 16 bases between the two ends. The CDR3 loop reads CASSPPLGAPGELFF. CDR3 nucleotide sequence: TGTGCCAGCAGCCCTCCCTTAGGGGCCCCCGGGGAGCTGTTTTTT.

V is TRBV14 and J is TRBJ2-7, with 7 bases identical to TRBD2. V trimming: 2 bases; J trimming: 2 bases; junction bases outside the gene matches: 9. The V gene's germline CDR1 is SGHDN and CDR2 FVKESK. This CDR3 comprises 16 residues. CDR3 bases: TGTGCCAGCAGCCAATTAAAGCGGGGACTAACCTACGAGCAGTACTTC. It specifies CASSQLKRGLTYEQYF.